Following are 26 T cell receptor beta chains from one sample sequenced in a study of lymphopenia after photon versus proton radiotherapy. Produced via immunoSEQ multiplex PCR; TCRdb's table is partial and in-frame only. The sample contains approximately 150,000 clones, about nine tenths of which appear only once. The specimen comprised peripheral blood, sampled from a patient treated with photon-based radiotherapy. These receptor sequences come from a man in his fifties with gastric cancer.

The chain combines TRBV18 with TRBJ2-5; TRBD1 agrees at 9 bases. With V trimmed by 4 bases and J by 4 bases, 1 base remained unmatched. CDR3 size: 13 residues. Germline-derived CDR1 and CDR2 are KGHSH and LQKENI. The CDR3 nucleotides read TGTGCCAGCTCACAGGGACAGGGAGAGACCCAGTACTTC. Amino acid sequence: CASSQGQGETQYF.

The chain couples TRBV4-1 to TRBJ2-5; 12 bases map to TRBD2. The germline gives CDR1 MGHRA, CDR2 YSYEKL. The V segment lost 5 bases and the J segment 5 bases; nucleotides outside the gene matches: 6. The CDR3 spans 15 residues. The CDR3 loop reads CASSTSTSGSETQYF. CDR3 nucleotide sequence: TGCGCCAGCAGCACCTCGACTAGCGGGAGTGAGACCCAGTACTTC.

The J gene is TRBJ2-1, the V gene TRBV5-4; either TRBD1 or TRBD2 may supply D (5 bases each). Germline V gene lookup returns CDR1 SGHNT and CDR2 YYREEE (reference sequence). The CDR3 length is 12 residues. V lost 3 bases and J 8 bases, leaving 9 bases between the germline ends. The CDR3 loop is CASSYLGDEQFF. The CDR3 DNA sequence: TGTGCCAGCAGCTACCTGGGGGATGAGCAGTTCTTC.

This chain joins TRBV6-1 and TRBJ1-5; D not resolved. From germline, CDR1 is MNHNS and CDR2 SASEGT. V lost 4 bases and J lost 5, with 6 bases in between. The CDR3 totals 12 residues. CDR3 bases: TGTGCCAGCAGTGTTACGTATCAGCCCCAGCATTTT. Protein product: CASSVTYQPQHF.

The rearrangement joins TRBV29-1 to TRBJ2-1; 7 positions match TRBD1. This CDR3 contains 14 residues. V was clipped by 6 bases and J by 4 bases; unmatched bases: 9. CDR1 is SQVTM and CDR2 is ANQGSEA in the germline V gene. The CDR3 coding sequence is TGCAGCGTGGGTGCAGGGGGTACGTACAATGAGCAGTTCTTC. Its protein is CSVGAGGTYNEQFF.

This chain connects TRBV30 to TRBJ1-1; a weak D match, TRBD1 (5 bases). V was clipped by 0 bases and J by 3 bases, with 8 bases between them. The CDR3 contains 13 residues. Germline CDR1 is GTSNPN and CDR2 is SVGIG (reference sequence). Here the CDR3 DNA reads TGTGCCTGGAGTGTACGAGGGGACACTGAAGCTTTCTTT. Its protein product is CAWSVRGDTEAFF.

CDR3 region: CASSLGAGLGSTDTQYF. The CDR3 DNA reads TGTGCCAGCAGCTTAGGGGCCGGGTTGGGAAGCACAGATACGCAGTATTTT. V and J are TRBV7-9 and TRBJ2-3, with D unresolved. Looked up from germline, CDR1 is SEHNR and CDR2 is FQNEAQ (reference sequence). The CDR3 spans 17 residues. V was trimmed by 1 base and J by 0 bases, leaving 14 bases between them.

The chain recombines TRBV5-1 with TRBJ2-3; D possibly matches TRBD1 or TRBD2 (5 bases each). CDR3 size: 13 residues. V dropped 8 bases and J dropped 0 bases, with 10 bases sitting between them. The germline gives CDR1 SGHRS, CDR2 YFSETQ. This chain's CDR3 is CASRGDSTDTQYF. CDR3 bases: TGCGCCAGTCGAGGGGACAGCACAGATACGCAGTATTTT.

The chain combines TRBV18 with TRBJ2-7; D is unclear. Germline CDR1 KGHSH, CDR2 LQKENI. Trimming left V 5 bases short and J 2 bases short, with 7 bases between. The CDR3 is made up of 12 amino acids. This CDR3 is CASSSQTYEQYF. The CDR3 nucleotides read TGTGCCAGCTCATCACAGACCTACGAGCAGTACTTC.

The gene calls are TRBV11-3 and TRBJ2-7, with TRBD2 identical over 7 bases. This CDR3 is 15 amino acids long. Per the germline V gene, CDR1 is SGHNT and CDR2 is YENEEA. Germline trimming cut 0 bases from V and 2 bases from J; bases unmatched to any gene: 4. Written as DNA, the CDR3 is TGTGCCAGCAGCTTAGAGGGCGGGAGTACCTACGAGCAGTACTTC. Its translation: CASSLEGGSTYEQYF.

The rearrangement links TRBV13 to TRBJ1-1; D ambiguous. The germline V and J ends were trimmed by 1 base and 4 bases, with 4 bases remaining between them. The CDR3 contains 12 residues. The germline V gene encodes CDR1 PRHDT and CDR2 FYEKMQ (reference sequence). In nucleotides, the CDR3 is TGTGCCAGCAGCTTAGAGGGCACTGAAGCTTTCTTT. It codes for CASSLEGTEAFF.

The chain recombines TRBV6-1 with TRBJ2-7, with TRBD2 matching over 7 bases. The CDR3 is 17 residues long. Per germline, CDR1 MNHNS and CDR2 SASEGT. The V and J ends lost 0 bases and 2 bases, in that order; junction bases with no gene match: 10. The CDR3 reads CASSEALTSVLPYEQYF. CDR3 in DNA: TGTGCCAGCAGTGAAGCCCTCACTAGCGTCCTTCCCTACGAGCAGTACTTC.

This rearrangement joins TRBV20-1 to TRBJ1-1; D gene uncertain. The CDR3 covers 11 residues. Trimming took off 6 bases at V and 1 base at J, with 6 bases between the two ends. Per the germline V gene, CDR1 is DFQATT and CDR2 is SNEGSKA (reference sequence). CDR3 sequence (DNA): TGCAGTGCAAACCGGAACACTGAAGCTTTCTTT. Protein sequence: CSANRNTEAFF.

The chain has TRBV27 and TRBJ2-2; D uncertain. Germline V gene lookup returns CDR1 MNHEY and CDR2 SMNVEV (reference sequence). CDR3 length: 13 amino acids. V gave up 4 bases and J gave up 5 bases, with 8 bases separating them. Written as DNA, the CDR3 is TGTGCCAGCAGTTCTTACCATACCGGGGAGCTGTTTTTT. Translating it yields CASSSYHTGELFF.

V is TRBV6-1 and J is TRBJ1-4; no clear D. CDR1 and CDR2 from the germline V gene are MNHNS and SASEGT. The ends were cut back, 6 bases at V and 6 bases at J, with 14 bases in the middle. This CDR3 spans 14 amino acids. The DNA for the CDR3 is TGTGCCAGCAGCCCTGACCTTGGGTATGAAAAACTGTTTTTT. This translates into CASSPDLGYEKLFF.

The chain uses TRBV19 and TRBJ2-4; D may be TRBD2 (5 bases). In germline, CDR1 is LNHDA, CDR2 SQIVND (reference sequence). The CDR3 runs to 13 residues. V was trimmed by 7 bases and J by 7 bases, leaving 14 bases between them. The CDR3 nucleotides are TGTGCCAGTAATCCCGGAGGAGGCAACATTCAGTACTTC. Translating gives CASNPGGGNIQYF. Full variable domain (outside the CDR3, taken from reference TRBV19 and TRBJ2-4): DGGITQSPKYLFRKEGQNVTLSCEQNLNHDAMYWYRQDPGQGLRLIYYSQIVNDFQKGDIAEGYSVSREKKESFPLTVTSAQKNPTAFYLCASNPGGGNIQYFGAGTRLSVL.

The chain couples TRBV10-2 to TRBJ1-2; no reliable D call. The CDR3 totals 13 residues. The V and J ends lost 4 bases and 0 bases respectively, with 6 bases between them. Germline assignment: CDR1 WSHSY and CDR2 SAAADI. The CDR3 loop is CASSGYANYGYTF. CDR3 in DNA: TGCGCCAGCAGTGGATATGCTAACTATGGCTACACCTTC.

The V and J genes are TRBV6-5 and TRBJ2-2; a possible D gene is TRBD2 (6 bases). Germline CDR1 reads MNHEY; CDR2 reads SVGAGI. This CDR3 is 15 amino acids long. With 6 bases removed from V and 5 bases from J, the gap between germline ends came to 16 bases. CDR3 sequence reads: CASSPSRLVTGELFF. CDR3 sequence (DNA): TGTGCCAGCAGCCCCAGCCGACTAGTAACCGGGGAGCTGTTTTTT.

The CDR3 DNA follows: TGCGCCAGCAGTGAACAGAGCTCCTACAATGAGCAGTTCTTC. Translating it yields CASSEQSSYNEQFF. This chain connects TRBV5-1 to TRBJ2-1; D not certain. Germline-derived CDR1 and CDR2 are SGHRS and YFSETQ. There are 14 residues in the CDR3. The germline V and J ends were trimmed by 5 bases and 0 bases, with 9 bases remaining between them. Looking up the rest from reference TRBV5-1 and TRBJ2-1 gives the full variable domain: KAGVTQTPRYLIKTRGQQVTLSCSPISGHRSVSWYQQTPGQGLQFLFEYFSETQRNKGNFPGRFSGRQFSNSRSEMNVSTLELGDSALYLCASSEQSSYNEQFFGPGTRLTVL.

CDR3 loop: CASSLSSGAYGYTF. The CDR3 DNA follows: TGTGCCAGCAGCTTGAGTTCAGGGGCCTATGGCTACACCTTC. The chain links TRBV5-6 to TRBJ1-2; possible D gene TRBD1, 6 bases. The ends were cut back, 1 base at V and 4 bases at J, with 11 bases in the middle. This CDR3 has 14 residues. The germline V gene has CDR1 SGHDT and CDR2 YYEEEE.

This rearrangement joins TRBV16 to TRBJ2-7, with TRBD1 identical over 7 bases. Looked up from germline, CDR1 is KGHSY and CDR2 is FQNENV. The J segment lost 5 bases and the V segment lost 0 bases, leaving 7 bases of the junction unmatched. The CDR3 is 15 residues long. This CDR3 is CASSQSGRQGHEQYF. The CDR3 bases are TGTGCCAGCAGCCAATCAGGCCGACAGGGCCACGAGCAGTACTTC.

This clone was counted a single time. The CDR3 here is CASSFPSAGNTEAFF. The CDR3 DNA follows: TGTGCCAGCAGCTTTCCCTCTGCGGGGAACACTGAAGCTTTCTTT. The chain recombines TRBV7-2 with TRBJ1-1, with D unresolved. V was shortened by 3 bases and J by 1 base, with 12 bases between the two germline ends. The CDR3 is 15 residues long. Per germline, CDR1 SGHTA and CDR2 FQGNSA. The variable domain in full, completed from reference TRBV7-2 and TRBJ1-1, reads GAGVSQSPSNKVTEKGKDVELRCDPISGHTALYWYRQSLGQGLEFLIYFQGNSAPDKSGLPSDRFSAERTGGSVSTLTIQRTQQEDSAVYLCASSFPSAGNTEAFFGQGTRLTVV.

The chain employs TRBV2 and TRBJ2-1, with 10 positions matching TRBD1. The V segment lost 11 bases and the J segment 6 bases; nucleotides outside the gene matches: 10. Germline CDR1 SNHLY, CDR2 FYNNEI. This CDR3 is built from 14 residues. In DNA form, the CDR3 reads TGTGCCTGGCCGGGACAGGGGATCTCCAATGAGCAGTTCTTC. This gives the protein CAWPGQGISNEQFF.

The CDR3 coding sequence is TGTGCCAGCAGACTCTCGGGGGGCAGCTCCTACAATGAGCAGTTCTTC. Its protein is CASRLSGGSSYNEQFF. This sequence joins TRBV7-2 and TRBJ2-1; a possible D gene is TRBD2 (7 bases). With 6 bases removed from V and 0 bases from J, the gap between germline ends came to 15 bases. CDR3 length equals 16 residues. CDR1 is SGHTA and CDR2 is FQGNSA in the germline V gene. The full variable domain, completed using reference TRBV7-2 and TRBJ2-1, is GAGVSQSPSNKVTEKGKDVELRCDPISGHTALYWYRQSLGQGLEFLIYFQGNSAPDKSGLPSDRFSAERTGGSVSTLTIQRTQQEDSAVYLCASRLSGGSSYNEQFFGPGTRLTVL.

The chain employs TRBV7-2 and TRBJ1-2; 7 bases are shared with TRBD1. Germline V CDR1 and CDR2: SGHTA, FQGNSA. The J segment lost 0 bases and the V segment lost 1 base, leaving 8 bases of the junction unmatched. The CDR3 sequence is 17 residues long. CDR3 loop: CASSLGTGHPSNYGYTF. CDR3 in DNA: TGTGCCAGCAGCTTAGGGACAGGTCACCCCTCTAACTATGGCTACACCTTC.

The chain carries TRBV30 and TRBJ1-2; no definite D call. The germline V and J ends were trimmed by 2 bases and 4 bases, with 11 bases remaining between them. This CDR3 is 13 amino acids long. CDR1 is GTSNPN and CDR2 is SVGIG in the germline V gene (reference sequence). CDR3 nucleotides: TGTGCCTGGAGTCGGACGGGCGGCTATGGCTACACCTTC. Translating it yields CAWSRTGGYGYTF.